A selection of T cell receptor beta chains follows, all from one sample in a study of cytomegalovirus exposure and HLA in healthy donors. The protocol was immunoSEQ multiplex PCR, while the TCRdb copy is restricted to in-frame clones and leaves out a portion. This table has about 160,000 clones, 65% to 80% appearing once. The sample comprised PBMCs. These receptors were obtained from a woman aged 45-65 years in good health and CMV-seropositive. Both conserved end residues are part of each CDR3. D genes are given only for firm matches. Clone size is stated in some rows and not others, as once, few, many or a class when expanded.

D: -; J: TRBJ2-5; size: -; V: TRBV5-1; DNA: TGCGCCAGCAGCTTGTTGGAGCGTGAGACCCAGTACTTC; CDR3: CASSLLERETQYF
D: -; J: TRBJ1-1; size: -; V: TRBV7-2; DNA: TGTGCCAGCAGCTTATTATCAGGGAACACTGAAGCTTTCTTT; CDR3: CASSLLSGNTEAFF
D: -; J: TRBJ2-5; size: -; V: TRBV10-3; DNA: TGTGCCATCAGTGAGGTCCAATTTGGGGAGCAGTACTTC; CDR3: CAISEVQFGEQYF
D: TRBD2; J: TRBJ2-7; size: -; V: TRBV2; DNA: TGTGCCAGCAACCCGGGTGAGGGCGGGGGAGAGCAGTACTTC; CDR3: CASNPGEGGGEQYF
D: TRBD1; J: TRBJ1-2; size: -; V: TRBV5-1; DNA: TGCGCCAGCAGGGTAACAGGGGACTATGGCTACACCTTC; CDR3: CASRVTGDYGYTF
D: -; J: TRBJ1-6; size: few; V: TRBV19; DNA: TGTGCCAGCCGAGAGCGGGGTTCACCCCTCCACTTT; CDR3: CASRERGSPLHF
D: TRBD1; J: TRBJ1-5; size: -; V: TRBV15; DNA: TGTGCCACCAGCACCGAGGGACAGAGAAATCAGCCCCAGCATTTT; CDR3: CATSTEGQRNQPQHF
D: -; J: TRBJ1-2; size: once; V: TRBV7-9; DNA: TGTGCCAGCAGCTTAAATGGACAAAACTATGGCTACACCTTC; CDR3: CASSLNGQNYGYTF
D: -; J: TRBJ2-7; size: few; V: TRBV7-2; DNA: TGTGCCAGCAGCTTGGGGGGAACCTCCTACGAGCAGTACTTC; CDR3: CASSLGGTSYEQYF
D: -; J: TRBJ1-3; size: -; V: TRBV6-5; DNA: TGTGCCAGCAGGGATTCAGGGGCTGGAAACACCATATATTTT; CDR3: CASRDSGAGNTIYF
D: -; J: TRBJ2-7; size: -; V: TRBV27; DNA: TGTGCCAGCAGAGCAAGGGGGGGTTACTCCTACGAGCAGTACTTC; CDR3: CASRARGGYSYEQYF
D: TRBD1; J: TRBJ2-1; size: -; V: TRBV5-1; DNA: TGCGCCAGCAGCTTGGCGGGACAGTACAATGAGCAGTTCTTC; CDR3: CASSLAGQYNEQFF
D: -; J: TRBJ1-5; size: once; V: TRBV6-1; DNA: TGTGCCGGCAGGAGGGAGACAGGAATTAATCAGCCCCAGCATTTT; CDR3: CAGRRETGINQPQHF
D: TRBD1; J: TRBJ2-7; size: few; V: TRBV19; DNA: TGTGCCAGTAGTATGCTACCGGGACAGTCCTACGAGCAGTACTTC; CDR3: CASSMLPGQSYEQYF
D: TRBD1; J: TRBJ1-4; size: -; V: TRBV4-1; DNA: TGCGCCAGCAGCCAAGGGGACAGGGGGCTTGGGAATGAAAAACTGTTTTTT; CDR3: CASSQGDRGLGNEKLFF
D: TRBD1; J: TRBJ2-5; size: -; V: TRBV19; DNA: TGTGCCAGTAGTCCCAGGGGGTTGGCAGAGACCCAGTACTTC; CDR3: CASSPRGLAETQYF
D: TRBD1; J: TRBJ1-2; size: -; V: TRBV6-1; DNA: TGTGCCAGCAGTGAATTAGGGGGCCGTGGCTACACCTTC; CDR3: CASSELGGRGYTF
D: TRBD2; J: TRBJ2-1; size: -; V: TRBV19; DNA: TGTGCCACTAGACCGGGAGCGGGGGGCCGAGGGGAGCAGTTCTTC; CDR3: CATRPGAGGRGEQFF
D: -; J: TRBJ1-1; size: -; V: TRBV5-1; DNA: TGCGCCAGCAGCTTGGGGAGGGACTACACTGAAGCTTTCTTT; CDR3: CASSLGRDYTEAFF
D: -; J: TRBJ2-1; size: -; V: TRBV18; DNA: TGTGCCAGCTCACCGGTCAGGGAACACAATGAGCAGTTCTTC; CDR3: CASSPVREHNEQFF
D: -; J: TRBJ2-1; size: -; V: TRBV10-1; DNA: TGCGCCAGCAGTGTACCAACATCCGATGAGCAGTTCTTC; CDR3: CASSVPTSDEQFF
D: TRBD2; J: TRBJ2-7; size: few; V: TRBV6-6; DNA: TGTGCCAGCAGTCAGGGACTAGCGGGCGGATACGAGCAGTACTTC; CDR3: CASSQGLAGGYEQYF
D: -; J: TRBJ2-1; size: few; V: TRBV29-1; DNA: TGCAGCGTTGAAATCAGCAATGAGCAGTTCTTC; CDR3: CSVEISNEQFF
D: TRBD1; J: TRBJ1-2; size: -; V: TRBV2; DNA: TGTGCCAGCAGTGTGGACAGGGGGCAAAAGTCGAGTGGCTACACCTTC; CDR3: CASSVDRGQKSSGYTF
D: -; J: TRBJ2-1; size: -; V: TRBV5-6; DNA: TGTGCCAGCAGCTTCCGGTCCGGGGTGGGTTACAATGAGCAGTTCTTC; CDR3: CASSFRSGVGYNEQFF
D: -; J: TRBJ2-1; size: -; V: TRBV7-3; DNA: TGTGCCAGCAGCCCTAGCGACTACAATGAGCAGTTCTTC; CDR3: CASSPSDYNEQFF
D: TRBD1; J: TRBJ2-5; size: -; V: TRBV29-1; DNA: TGCAGCGTTGAACCCCAGGGGGTGCTTAAGACCCAGTACTTC; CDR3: CSVEPQGVLKTQYF
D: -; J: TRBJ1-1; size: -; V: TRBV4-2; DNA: TGTGCCAGCAGCCAAGAGAGACTGCAGCCCGTTGAAGCTTTCTTT; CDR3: CASSQERLQPVEAFF
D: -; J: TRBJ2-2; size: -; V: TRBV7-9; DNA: TGTGCCAGCAGCTTACGGGGCGGGGAGCTGTTTTTT; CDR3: CASSLRGGELFF
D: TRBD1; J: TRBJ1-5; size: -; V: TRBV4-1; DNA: TGCGCCAGCAGCCAATGGGGACAGTCTAATCAGCCCCAGCATTTT; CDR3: CASSQWGQSNQPQHF
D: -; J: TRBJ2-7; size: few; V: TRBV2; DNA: TGTGCCAGCAGTGAGGCAGGCGAGCAGTACTTC; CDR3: CASSEAGEQYF
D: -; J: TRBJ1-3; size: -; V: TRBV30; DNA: TGTGCCTGGAGCAGGGCAAGCTCTGGAAACACCATATATTTT; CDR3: CAWSRASSGNTIYF
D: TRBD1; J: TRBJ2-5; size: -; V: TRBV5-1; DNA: TGCGCCAGCAGCAAACCCGACAGGGATGAGACCCAGTACTTC; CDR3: CASSKPDRDETQYF
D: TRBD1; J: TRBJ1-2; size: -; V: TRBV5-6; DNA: TGTGCCAGCACCCCGGTTGACAGGGACAACTATGGCTACACCTTC; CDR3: CASTPVDRDNYGYTF
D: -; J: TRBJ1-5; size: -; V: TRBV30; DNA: TGTGCCTGGACCCAGGGGAACAATCAGCCCCAGCATTTT; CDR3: CAWTQGNNQPQHF
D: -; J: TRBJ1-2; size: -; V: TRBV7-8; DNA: TGTGCCAGCAGCTTAGTCCCGGGGGACTATGGCTACACCTTC; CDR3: CASSLVPGDYGYTF
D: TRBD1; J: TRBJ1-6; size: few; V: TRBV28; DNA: TGTGCCAGTTACAGGGGAACGGGGTCACCCCTCCACTTT; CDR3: CASYRGTGSPLHF
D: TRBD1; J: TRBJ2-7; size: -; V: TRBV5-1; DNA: TGCGCCAGCGGCTGGGGGACAGGGGTAAATCTCGAGCAGTACTTC; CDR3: CASGWGTGVNLEQYF
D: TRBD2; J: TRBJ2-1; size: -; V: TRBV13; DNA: TGTGCCAGCAGCTTATTAGGTAGCGGGGGAAACAATGAGCAGTTCTTC; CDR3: CASSLLGSGGNNEQFF
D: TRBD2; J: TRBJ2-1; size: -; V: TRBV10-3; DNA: TGTGCCAGCTCCCGGGGACTAGCGGAAAATGAGCAGTTCTTC; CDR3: CASSRGLAENEQFF
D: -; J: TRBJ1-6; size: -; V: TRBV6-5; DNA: TGTGCCAGCGGGGGCTTCGGTAATTCACCCCTCCACTTT; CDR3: CASGGFGNSPLHF
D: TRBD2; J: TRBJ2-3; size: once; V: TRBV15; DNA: TGTGCCACCAGCAGAGATCCGCGGGGGGGCGGAGATACGCAGTATTTT; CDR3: CATSRDPRGGGDTQYF
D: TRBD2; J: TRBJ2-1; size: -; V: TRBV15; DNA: TGTGCCACCAGCAGTATAGCGGGGGGCCTGAATGAGCAGTTCTTC; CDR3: CATSSIAGGLNEQFF
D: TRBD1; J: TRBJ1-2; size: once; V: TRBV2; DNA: TGTGCCAGCAGCGAGGGCAGGGGGTATGGCTACACCTTC; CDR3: CASSEGRGYGYTF
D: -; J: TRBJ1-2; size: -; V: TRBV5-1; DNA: TGCGCCAGCCGGCCCGAGACAGAGACGAACTATGGCTACACCTTC; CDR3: CASRPETETNYGYTF
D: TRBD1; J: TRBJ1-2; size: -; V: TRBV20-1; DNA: TGCAGTGCCCGGACAGGGCGCGGCTACACCTTC; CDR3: CSARTGRGYTF
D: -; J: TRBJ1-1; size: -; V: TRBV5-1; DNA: TGCGCCAGCAGCTTGGGAGGGACAAAGGACACTGAAGCTTTCTTT; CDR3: CASSLGGTKDTEAFF
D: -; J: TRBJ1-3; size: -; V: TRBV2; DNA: TGTGCCAGCAGTGAACCGCGCTCTGGAAACACCATATATTTT; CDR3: CASSEPRSGNTIYF
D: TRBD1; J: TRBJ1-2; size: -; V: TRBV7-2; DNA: TGTGCCAGCAGCTTAGCCGGGACAGGGGGTTACTATGGCTACACCTTC; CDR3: CASSLAGTGGYYGYTF
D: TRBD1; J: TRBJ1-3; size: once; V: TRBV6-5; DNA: TGTGCCAGCAGTTCCACGGGACAGGGGACTGGAAACACCATATATTTT; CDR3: CASSSTGQGTGNTIYF
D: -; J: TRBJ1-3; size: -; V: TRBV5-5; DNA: TGTGCCAGCAGCGTGGAAGGAGCTGGAAACACCATATATTTT; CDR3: CASSVEGAGNTIYF
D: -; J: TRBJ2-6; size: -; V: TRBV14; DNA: TGTGCCAGCAGCCGACTCTCTGGGGCCAACGTCCTGACTTTC; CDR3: CASSRLSGANVLTF
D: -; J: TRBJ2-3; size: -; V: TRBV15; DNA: TGTGCCACCAGCAGAGGAGGAGCTAACACAGATACGCAGTATTTT; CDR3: CATSRGGANTDTQYF
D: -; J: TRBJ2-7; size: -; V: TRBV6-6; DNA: TGTGCCAGCAGTTACAGCCCGGGAAACGGCTACGAGCAGTACTTC; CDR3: CASSYSPGNGYEQYF